One sample yielded the 22 T cell receptor beta chains listed below, sequenced in a study of Graves' ophthalmopathy and Graves' hyperthyroidism. Amplified material comprised TCR beta CDR3 regions derived from RNA transcripts. The first round was an RT-PCR with HTBI primers, and the second round was a multiplex PCR. In TCRdb, the multiplex PCR reads were re-called with MiXCR into one record per CDR3 protein. The top ten hold 3.5% to 5% of the sample, which has 580,000 or so distinct CDR3 sequences, roughly 40% seen once. Sequenced: peripheral blood or thyroid tissue (not recorded which). Every receptor here comes from an adult man with Graves' hyperthyroidism.

This clonotype showed up many times. This rearrangement joins TRBV5-8 to TRBJ1-2; D is ambiguous. This CDR3 is built from 10 residues. Trimming shortened V by 6 bases and J by 4 bases, and 4 bases separated the two germline ends. The V gene's germline CDR1 is SGHTS and CDR2 YDEGEE. CDR3: CASILYGYTF. CDR3 sequence (DNA): TGTGCCAGCATCCTCTATGGCTACACCTTC.

This rearrangement joins TRBV7-2 to TRBJ1-1; no definite D call. CDR1 is SGHTA and CDR2 is FQGNSA in the germline V gene. The CDR3 length is 15 residues. V was trimmed by 7 bases and J by 0 bases, leaving 15 bases between them. CDR3 region: CASNPSSAMNTEAFF. CDR3 DNA sequence: TGTGCCAGCAACCCAAGCTCTGCCATGAACACTGAAGCTTTCTTT.

V is TRBV7-2 and J is TRBJ2-7; 8 bases line up with TRBD1. V was clipped by 5 bases and J by 2 bases; unmatched bases: 8. The germline V gene encodes CDR1 SGHTA and CDR2 FQGNSA. CDR3 length: 15 amino acids. Here the CDR3 DNA reads TGTGCCAGCAGCACCCAGACAGGGGTTCCCTACGAGCAGTACTTC. Residues: CASSTQTGVPYEQYF.

The rearrangement joins TRBV5-6 to TRBJ2-7; 7 bases agree with TRBD1. J lost 4 bases, V lost 10 bases, and 8 bases had no gene match. The CDR3 loop spans 12 amino acids. Germline-derived CDR1 and CDR2 are SGHDT and YYEEEE. The DNA of the CDR3 is TGTGCCGCCAGCGGCAGGGGGTACGAGCAGTACTTC. It yields the protein CAASGRGYEQYF. The whole variable domain, filled in from reference TRBV5-6 and TRBJ2-7, reads DAGVTQSPTHLIKTRGQQVTLRCSPKSGHDTVSWYQQALGQGPQFIFQYYEEEERQRGNFPDRFSGHQFPNYSSELNVNALLLGDSALYLCAASGRGYEQYFGPGTRLTVT.

This clonotype was detected many times. The V call is TRBV6-5, the J call TRBJ2-7; D might be TRBD2 (5 bases). V shed 6 bases and J shed 0 bases, with 12 bases lying between them. CDR1 and CDR2 (germline): MNHEY, SVGAGI. This CDR3 has 14 amino acids. The chain's CDR3 is CASRTGMSSYEQYF. The CDR3 nucleotides read TGTGCCAGCAGAACCGGGATGAGCTCCTACGAGCAGTACTTC.

V is TRBV19 and J is TRBJ2-7; 9 nucleotides match TRBD2. The CDR3 is 11 amino acids. J lost 6 bases, V lost 7 bases, and 1 base had no gene match. Germline lookup yields CDR1 LNHDA and CDR2 SQIVND (reference sequence). The CDR3 sequence: CASKGLAEQYF. The CDR3 bases are TGTGCCAGTAAGGGACTAGCCGAGCAGTACTTC.

There are many counts of this clonotype. The chain has TRBV9 and TRBJ1-2; D possibly corresponds to TRBD1 (6 bases). Germline values: CDR1 SGDLS, CDR2 YYNGEE. V dropped 2 bases and J dropped 4 bases, with 12 bases sitting between them. CDR3 length: 14 residues. The CDR3 nucleotides read TGTGCCAGCAGCGTTGGGGGGCGCAGCTATGGCTACACCTTC. Its translation is CASSVGGRSYGYTF.

The chain recombines TRBV2 with TRBJ2-7; the D is unclear. The J call is doubtful: the DNA matches TRBJ2-1 better. CDR1 and CDR2 (germline): SNHLY, FYNNEI. This CDR3 has 11 amino acids. The CDR3 reads CASSVVSEQFF. The CDR3 DNA follows: TGTGCCAGCAGTGTTGTAAGTGAGCAGTTCTTC.

This clonotype was picked up many times. The V and J genes are TRBV6-5 and TRBJ2-7; the D call may be TRBD1 or TRBD2 (5 bases each). CDR1 MNHEY and CDR2 SVGAGI come from the germline V gene. The V end lost 11 bases, the J end lost 0 bases, and 14 bases lay between the germline ends. The CDR3 totals 13 residues. CDR3 protein: CAVTRGNSYEQYF. Written as DNA, the CDR3 is TGTGCCGTCACACGGGGCAACTCCTACGAGCAGTACTTC.

This chain connects TRBV29-1 to TRBJ1-2, with a weak D call TRBD1 (5 bases). CDR1 is SQVTM and CDR2 is ANQGSEA in the germline V gene. The CDR3 covers 11 residues. V lost 6 bases and J 6 bases, leaving 11 bases between the germline ends. DNA for the CDR3: TGCAGCGTAGTGGAAGGGGATGGCTACACCTTC. Translated: CSVVEGDGYTF.

This clonotype has at least ten counts. The chain combines TRBV19 with TRBJ1-2; D perhaps matches TRBD1 (6 bases). The length of the CDR3 is 15 residues. Germline V lookup: CDR1 LNHDA, CDR2 SQIVND (reference sequence). V lost 6 bases and J 0 bases, leaving 14 bases between the germline ends. CDR3 DNA: TGTGCCAGTAGCAAATCCAGGGGAGCTAACTATGGCTACACCTTC. The encoded protein is CASSKSRGANYGYTF.

The chain has TRBV7-4 and TRBJ1-6, with 8 bases matching TRBD1. V lost 5 bases and J lost 17; bases outside the gene matches: 11. The CDR3 has 13 amino acids. Germline CDR1 reads SGHVT; CDR2 reads SQSDAQ. In nucleotides, the CDR3 is TGTGCCAGCAGCACCGGGACAGGCCTCCCCTTCCACTTT. Amino acids: CASSTGTGLPFHF.

This clonotype was recorded many times. The chain recombines TRBV7-3 with TRBJ1-3; TRBD1 is a possible D gene (5 bases). The germline CDR1 and CDR2 sequences are SGHTA and FQGTGA. The CDR3 is 17 amino acids. V was clipped by 2 bases and J by 0 bases, with 14 bases between them. The CDR3 coding sequence is TGTGCCAGCAGCTTAGCGGGCGGGACGAGCTCTGGAAACACCATATATTTT. Protein: CASSLAGGTSSGNTIYF.

The chain links TRBV25-1 to TRBJ1-1; 10 bases are shared with TRBD1. The junction had 16 bases not matched to a gene; V was cut back by 7 bases and J by 11 bases. Germline values: CDR1 MGHDK, CDR2 SYGVNS. The CDR3 contains 15 residues. CDR3 nucleotides: TGTGCCAGCACGGACGTGAGACAGGGGGCCTATAGGGCTTTCTTT. It specifies CASTDVRQGAYRAFF.

V usage is TRBV10-3 and J usage is TRBJ1-2; perhaps TRBD1 as D (6 bases). Looked up from germline, CDR1 is ENHRY and CDR2 is SYGVKD. The CDR3 covers 16 residues. V shed 3 bases and J shed 3 bases, with 17 bases lying between them. The CDR3 protein is CAISDPGGGLDYGYTF. The CDR3 DNA reads TGTGCCATCAGTGACCCCGGAGGGGGATTGGACTATGGCTACACCTTC.

This clonotype was detected many times. The chain uses TRBV19 and TRBJ1-4; D is undetermined. Germline assignment: CDR1 LNHDA and CDR2 SQIVND (reference sequence). The CDR3 is 12 amino acids. Trimming cost V 1 base and J 12 bases, with 9 bases left between them. The CDR3 region has the DNA TGTGCCAGTAGTATAGCTCCCTCCCAACTGTTTTTT. It is translated as CASSIAPSQLFF.

The sample holds many counts of this clonotype. The chain links TRBV7-2 to TRBJ1-6; D might be TRBD1 (6 bases). This CDR3 has 13 residues. Germline CDR1 is SGHTA and CDR2 is FQGNSA. The V end was cut by 5 bases, the J end by 10 bases, with 12 bases between. DNA of the CDR3: TGTGCCAGCAGCCCAGGACAGTACTCACCCCTCCACTTT. Amino acid sequence: CASSPGQYSPLHF.

This chain connects TRBV7-9 to TRBJ1-1; D not resolved. V was trimmed by 5 bases and J by 8 bases, leaving 15 bases between them. CDR1 and CDR2 (germline): SEHNR, FQNEAQ (reference sequence). This CDR3 region has 13 residues. CDR3 protein: CASSRSTGREAFF. Here the CDR3 DNA reads TGTGCCAGCAGCCGCAGCACGGGCAGGGAAGCTTTCTTT.

This clonotype was seen only once. The chain combines TRBV10-3 with TRBJ2-2, with a possible D match to TRBD2 (5 bases). V was trimmed by 10 bases and J by 8 bases, leaving 17 bases between them. Germline CDR1 ENHRY, CDR2 SYGVKD. The CDR3 has 13 amino acids. The CDR3 nucleotides are TGTGCCAGCAAAGGAGCGGACCGAGGGGAGCTGTTTTTT. Translation gives CASKGADRGELFF.

This clonotype was seen at least ten times. The V call is TRBV7-2, the J call TRBJ2-2; the D gene is possibly TRBD2 (5 bases). Germline V gene sequence: CDR1 SGHTA, CDR2 FQGNSA. V was cut by 4 bases and J by 5 bases, with 14 bases left in between. The CDR3 sequence is 15 residues long. The CDR3 coding sequence is TGTGCCAGCAGCTCAATGTCGAGGGTAACCGGGGAGCTGTTTTTT. It is translated as CASSSMSRVTGELFF.

Worth noting for this clonotype: This may come from a read error, since a much larger clone is one base off. The chain is built from TRBV6-5 and TRBJ1-1; possibly TRBD1 for D (6 bases). Trimming removed 0 bases from V and 0 bases from J, with 14 bases in between. Germline CDR1 and CDR2: MNHEY and SVGAGI. The CDR3 covers 17 residues. CDR3 sequence reads: CASSYSSSRGLNTEAFF. CDR3 nucleotides: TGTGCCAGCAGTTACTCAAGTTCCCGGGGGCTGAACACTGAAGCTTTCTTT.

This clonotype was recorded many times. The DNA for the CDR3 is TGTGCCAGCAGTGAACGACAGGGGGCTCGAAACTATGGCTACACCTTC. Protein: CASSERQGARNYGYTF. This chain connects TRBV6-1 to TRBJ1-2, with 10 bases fitting TRBD1. The CDR3 is made up of 16 amino acids. CDR1 is MNHNS, CDR2 SASEGT, per germline. The V segment lost 2 bases and the J segment 2 bases; nucleotides outside the gene matches: 5.